This TCR beta chain was profiled in a study of glioma-infiltrating T cells. Using RNA template, CDR3s of TCR alpha and beta were amplified with iRepertoire arm-PCR. TCRdb redid the calling of the multiplex PCR reads with MiXCR, one entry per CDR3 protein. The table records about 400,000 distinct CDR3 sequences, 41% of them present only once. CDR3 length equals 13 residues. Germline assignment: CDR1 SQVTM and CDR2 ANQGSEA. The V gene lost 5 bases and the J gene lost 5 bases, with 10 bases spanning the gap. Sequences were obtained from glioma tissue, nonneoplastic brain tissue, or PBMCs (not recorded which). This receptor was obtained from a human donor with low-grade glioma or glioblastoma, undergoing nonglioma brain surgery, or in good health (not recorded which). This rearrangement joins TRBV29-1 to TRBJ1-6; D is possibly TRBD1 (6 bases). Written as DNA, the CDR3 is TGCAGCGTTAGGGGGGGAAATAATTCACCCCTCCACTTT. Its protein product is CSVRGGNNSPLHF.